In this sample, the clone carrying this T cell receptor beta chain turned up a few times. Repertoires were generated with immunoSEQ multiplex PCR, while TCRdb's copy carries only in-frame clones and drops some. The sample shows over 85,000 clones, 78% of them seen only once. This record belongs to a study of blood T cell repertoires in COVID-19. The length of the CDR3 is 14 residues. Germline CDR1 SGHDN, CDR2 FVKESK. J was trimmed by 3 bases and V by 6 bases; bases with no gene match: 7. This receptor was taken from a man in his 60s with active or convalescent COVID-19. Sequenced input: peripheral blood. The chain uses TRBV14 and TRBJ2-7; 8 nucleotides line up with TRBD1. The CDR3 spells CASRGTGQNYEQYV. The CDR3 nucleotides read TGTGCCAGCAGGGGGACAGGCCAGAACTACGAGCAGTACGTC.